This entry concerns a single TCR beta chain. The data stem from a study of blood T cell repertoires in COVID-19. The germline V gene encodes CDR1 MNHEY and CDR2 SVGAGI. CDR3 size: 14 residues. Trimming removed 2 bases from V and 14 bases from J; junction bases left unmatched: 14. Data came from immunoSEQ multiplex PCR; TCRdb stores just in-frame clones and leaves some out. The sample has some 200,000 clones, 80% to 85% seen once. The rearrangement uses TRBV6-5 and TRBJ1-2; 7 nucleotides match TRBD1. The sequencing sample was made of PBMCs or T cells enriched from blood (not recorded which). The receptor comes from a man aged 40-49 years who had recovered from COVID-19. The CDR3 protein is CASSYATWAGGRTF. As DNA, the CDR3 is TGTGCCAGCAGTTACGCCACCTGGGCAGGGGGTCGAACCTTC.